The rows below give T cell receptor beta chains drawn from one sample of a study of T cells in Graves' hyperthyroidism and ophthalmopathy. Each CDR3 protein is one row after TCRdb ran MiXCR on the multiplex PCR reads. The sample has some 580,000 distinct CDR3 sequences; 16% are singletons. Sequencing was carried out using blood. These receptors were obtained from a woman aged 40 to 50 with Graves' ophthalmopathy. Both conserved end residues are part of each CDR3. D genes are given only for firm matches. Some rows have no size entry. The others give once, few or many, or a class for an expanded clone.

TRBJ2-1,TRBD1,-,TRBV29-1,TGCAGCGTTGATTTAATTTGGACAGGGGGCCGCAATGAGCAGTTCTTC,CSVDLIWTGGRNEQFF
TRBJ2-1,-,few,TRBV20-1,TGCAGTGCCCGGGCAGGGGAAGACAGCCACAATGAGCAGTTCTTC,CSARAGEDSHNEQFF
TRBJ2-3,-,once,TRBV14,TGTGCCAGCAGCCAAGATGTCGGGGGTACGCAGTATTTT,CASSQDVGGTQYF
TRBJ2-1,-,few,TRBV19,TGTGCCAGTACATCGGGGAATACCTACAATGAGCAGTTCTTC,CASTSGNTYNEQFF
TRBJ1-5,-,many,TRBV7-9,TGTGCCAGCAGCTTAGCGCCGGGGGGGCCCCAGCATTTT,CASSLAPGGPQHF
TRBJ2-5,TRBD2,-,TRBV2,TGTGCCGACACTATAGCGGGAGAGACCCAGTACTTC,CADTIAGETQYF
TRBJ2-7,-,-,TRBV14,TGTGCCAGCAGCCGATCCCGGGGTAGCGGCTCCTACGAGCAGTACTTC,CASSRSRGSGSYEQYF
TRBJ2-7,-,few,TRBV6-1,TGTGCCAGCAGTTGGGAGTCCCGGTACGAGCAGTACTTC,CASSWESRYEQYF
TRBJ2-7,TRBD1,many,TRBV6-1,TGTGCCAGCAGTGGGTCGGGACAGTATACCTACGAGCAGTACTTC,CASSGSGQYTYEQYF
TRBJ2-2,-,-,TRBV7-3,TGTGCCAGCAGCCCTCGGGCATCATTACAGGCCGGGGAGCTGTTTTTT,CASSPRASLQAGELFF
TRBJ2-7,TRBD1,once,TRBV6-1,TGTGCCAGCAGCCGGGGGACAGGGCCCTACGAGCAGTACTTC,CASSRGTGPYEQYF
TRBJ2-2,-,many,TRBV5-1,TGCGCCAGCAGCGAAGGGAGCAGCACGAACACCGGGGAGCTGTTTTTT,CASSEGSSTNTGELFF
TRBJ2-1,-,few,TRBV7-9,TGTGCCAGCAGCCGCGAAACAGGGGGGGACAATGAGCAGTTCTTC,CASSRETGGDNEQFF
TRBJ2-1,-,many,TRBV12-3/TRBV12-4,TGTGCCAGCAGTGTGGGCCTCTACAATGAGCAGTTCTTC,CASSVGLYNEQFF
TRBJ2-7,TRBD2,-,TRBV3-1,TGTGCCAGCAGCCTCCCTCTAGCGGGAGCCGACGAGCAGTACTTC,CASSLPLAGADEQYF
TRBJ2-7,-,-,TRBV30,TGTGCCTGGAGTGTACAGGGAGAGACCGAGCAGTACTTC,CAWSVQGETEQYF
TRBJ1-1,-,-,TRBV2,TGTGCCAGCAGTGAAGCTTTCCGGGACACTGAAGCTTTCTTT,CASSEAFRDTEAFF
TRBJ1-1,-,few,TRBV4-1,TGCGCCAGCAGGGGCGCCCTCAAGAACACTGAAGCTTTCTTT,CASRGALKNTEAFF
TRBJ1-3,-,-,TRBV6-2/TRBV6-3,TGTGCCAGCAGCCCACAGGCGTTTACTGGAAACACCATATATTTT,CASSPQAFTGNTIYF
TRBJ2-7,-,-,TRBV5-1,TGCGCCAGCAGCCAAACAGGGTCCGCATCCGAGCAGTACTTC,CASSQTGSASEQYF
TRBJ2-1,TRBD1,few,TRBV15,TGTGCCACCAGCAGGAGAGGCGGGACAGGGGGCTTTGGGGAGCAGTTCTTC,CATSRRGGTGGFGEQFF
TRBJ1-6,-,-,TRBV5-1,TGCGCCAGCAGCTTGAGCTGGCAGGGTTTTTCACCCCTCCACTTT,CASSLSWQGFSPLHF
TRBJ2-7,TRBD2,-,TRBV27,TGTGCCAGCAGAAGACGGGGGGGGCGGACCGAGCAGTACTTC,CASRRRGGRTEQYF
TRBJ2-1,TRBD2,many,TRBV7-9,TGTGCCAGCAGCTTTAGCGGGGAAGAGCAGTTCTTC,CASSFSGEEQFF
TRBJ2-3,TRBD2,many,TRBV7-6,TGTGCCAGCAGCTTAGCCCCCGGACTAGCGGACACAGATACGCAGTATTTT,CASSLAPGLADTDTQYF
TRBJ2-3,TRBD1,-,TRBV5-8,TGTGCCAGCAGCGGGGGACAGGGGGCCACAGATACGCAGTATTTT,CASSGGQGATDTQYF
TRBJ1-2,TRBD1,-,TRBV27,TGTGCCAGCAGACCACACAACCCGGCGACAGGGAAAGATGGCTACACCTTC,CASRPHNPATGKDGYTF